The entry that follows covers one TCR beta chain sequence. CDR1 is SGHNT, CDR2 YENEEA, per germline. CDR3 length: 14 residues. The germline V and J ends were trimmed by 5 bases and 5 bases, with 15 bases remaining between them. Only in-frame clones appear in the TCRdb table, and some are missing; sequencing was by immunoSEQ multiplex PCR. The profile shows 110,000 to 150,000 clones, about 80% of them singletons. These data come from a study of blood T cell repertoires in COVID-19. Sequencing input: PBMCs or T cells enriched from blood (not recorded which). This chain uses TRBV11-3 with TRBJ2-5; no reliable D call. The clonotype was recovered from a woman younger than 30 who had been exposed to COVID-19. CDR3 sequence: CASSRSLSMETQYF. DNA for the CDR3: TGTGCCAGCAGCAGGTCACTATCGATGGAGACCCAGTACTTC.